This T cell receptor (beta chain) was observed in a study of beta chain features in type 1 diabetes. About this clone itself: Its antigen is undetermined.

A single heparinised draw of roughly 0.11 L on average was taken per donor. The authors reverse transcribed all of the isolated RNA, so sequencing captured expressed TCRB transcripts. TCRdb's copy holds only in-frame clones and misses some; the assay was immunoSEQ multiplex PCR. The sample yields 250,000 or so clones, around 68% seen once. Study observations and caveats: Using cDNA template may skew counts toward highly expressing activated cells. Patients with type 1 diabetes showed fewer VDJ junction insertions and more deletions.

The CDR3 has 13 amino acids. The V end lost 5 bases, the J end lost 7 bases, and 12 bases lay between the germline ends. Germline-derived CDR1 and CDR2 are SEHNR and FQNEAQ (reference sequence). The TCR comes from a man in his thirties or forties in good health. Input material: naive CD4+ T cells from blood. V and J are TRBV7-9 and TRBJ1-5; no clear D gene. Written as DNA, the CDR3 is TGTGCCAGCAGCCGATCCGGGGAACAGCCCCAGCATTTT. This translates into CASSRSGEQPQHF.